Shown below are 24 T cell receptor beta chains from a single sample sequenced in a study of T cell repertoires in MIS-A myocarditis. Profiling relied on immunoSEQ multiplex PCR, and the TCRdb table lists in-frame clones only, not all of them. The sample yields about 15,000 clones, 70% to 75% seen once. The sample was left ventricle heart tissue obtained at autopsy. The receptor set was obtained from a man aged 18-30 years with fulminant myocarditis from multisystem inflammatory syndrome in adults (MIS-A) after COVID-19.

The chain has TRBV24-1 and TRBJ2-3; 9 bases map to TRBD2. Germline assignment: CDR1 KGHDR and CDR2 SFDVKD. CDR3 size: 16 residues. Trimming cost V 5 bases and J 5 bases; bases outside gene matches: 10. The CDR3 bases are TGTGCCACCAGTGCCGTCGGCGGCGGGAGGGGAGATACGCAGTATTTT. This codes for CATSAVGGGRGDTQYF.

This chain connects TRBV13 to TRBJ1-2, with 7 bases matching TRBD1. The ends lost 6 bases at V and 2 bases at J; junction bases unmatched: 6. The CDR3 is 14 residues long. Germline V lookup: CDR1 PRHDT, CDR2 FYEKMQ (reference sequence). For the CDR3, the DNA is TGTGCCAGCAGAGTAGGGACAGCCAACTATGGCTACACCTTC. It encodes CASRVGTANYGYTF. Together with reference TRBV13 and TRBJ1-2, the CDR3 gives the full variable domain: AAGVIQSPRHLIKEKRETATLKCYPIPRHDTVYWYQQGPGQDPQFLISFYEKMQSDKGSIPDRFSAQQFSDYHSELNMSSLELGDSALYFCASRVGTANYGYTFGSGTRLTVV.

This clone turned up a few times. V usage is TRBV4-3 and J usage is TRBJ1-1; no clear D gene. Per germline, CDR1 LGHNA and CDR2 YSLEER. With 0 bases removed from V and 5 bases from J, the gap between germline ends came to 10 bases. This CDR3 region has 14 residues. CDR3 sequence: CASSQEFEGTEAFF. DNA of the CDR3: TGCGCCAGCAGCCAAGAGTTTGAGGGAACTGAAGCTTTCTTT.

This clone showed up just a few times. The chain carries TRBV5-1 and TRBJ1-2, with 9 positions matching TRBD1. Germline lookup yields CDR1 SGHRS and CDR2 YFSETQ. The J segment lost 4 bases and the V segment lost 0 bases, leaving 7 bases of the junction unmatched. The CDR3 runs 16 residues. The DNA of the CDR3 is TGCGCCAGCAGCTTGGCCGAGACAGGGGGAACCTATGGCTACACCTTC. It translates to CASSLAETGGTYGYTF. Full variable domain (rest looked up from reference TRBV5-1 and TRBJ1-2): KAGVTQTPRYLIKTRGQQVTLSCSPISGHRSVSWYQQTPGQGLQFLFEYFSETQRNKGNFPGRFSGRQFSNSRSEMNVSTLELGDSALYLCASSLAETGGTYGYTFGSGTRLTVV.

A few counts support this clone. The rearrangement uses TRBV4-1 and TRBJ1-1, with 9 bases aligning to TRBD1. Germline V gene sequence: CDR1 MGHRA, CDR2 YSYEKL. V trimming: 4 bases; J trimming: 2 bases; junction bases outside the gene matches: 8. CDR3 length: 16 amino acids. CDR3 coding DNA: TGCGCCAGCAGCCGAGACCCTACAGGGGGCAACACTGAAGCTTTCTTT. It yields the protein CASSRDPTGGNTEAFF.

V gene TRBV19 combines with J gene TRBJ1-2; tentative D call: TRBD1 (5 bases). This CDR3 is built from 12 residues. Germline lookup yields CDR1 LNHDA and CDR2 SQIVND (reference sequence). The V end lost 8 bases, the J end lost 4 bases, and 11 bases lay between the germline ends. As DNA, the CDR3 is TGTGCCAGTTTGGGGCAGGGCTATGGCTACACCTTC. Protein sequence: CASLGQGYGYTF.

CDR3 region: CATSGGPLTQPQHF. For the CDR3, the DNA is TGTGCCACCAGCGGAGGGCCCCTCACGCAGCCCCAGCATTTT. V gene TRBV15 combines with J gene TRBJ1-5; D is undetermined. Looked up from germline, CDR1 is LNHNV and CDR2 is YYDKDF (reference sequence). CDR3 size: 14 residues. Trimming left V 5 bases short and J 7 bases short, with 15 bases between.

This chain's CDR3 is CASSYPDRGQETQYF. The CDR3 region has the DNA TGTGCCAGCAGCTACCCGGACAGGGGTCAAGAGACCCAGTACTTC. The J gene is TRBJ2-5, the V gene TRBV5-4; 9 bases map to TRBD1. Trimming at V came to 3 bases and at J to 2 bases, leaving 5 bases not matched to a gene. CDR1 is SGHNT, CDR2 YYREEE, per germline (reference sequence). The CDR3 is made up of 15 amino acids.

This chain joins TRBV6-4 and TRBJ1-1; D not certain. Germline V gives CDR1 MRHNA, CDR2 SNTAGT. Trimming shortened V by 4 bases and J by 2 bases, and 8 bases separated the two germline ends. The CDR3 totals 13 residues. The CDR3 spells CASSVDRNTEAFF. In nucleotides, the CDR3 is TGTGCCAGCAGTGTGGACCGAAACACTGAAGCTTTCTTT.

The chain employs TRBV15 and TRBJ1-5; D gene ambiguous. Germline loops: CDR1 LNHNV, CDR2 YYDKDF (reference sequence). V shed 0 bases and J shed 0 bases, with 9 bases lying between them. The CDR3 is 16 residues long. The CDR3 coding sequence is TGTGCCACCAGCAGAGATTTTCCGGATAGCAATCAGCCCCAGCATTTT. Its translation: CATSRDFPDSNQPQHF.

The chain carries TRBV7-9 and TRBJ2-1, with 8 positions matching TRBD1. CDR3 size: 16 residues. V was pared by 7 bases and J by 3 bases, with 11 bases of the junction left unmatched. Germline assignment: CDR1 SEHNR and CDR2 FQNEAQ (reference sequence). The CDR3 region is CASNTAGGQGYNEQFF. CDR3 sequence (DNA): TGTGCCAGCAACACTGCCGGTGGACAGGGCTACAATGAGCAGTTCTTC.

This clone was seen a few times. The chain carries TRBV19 and TRBJ1-1; 9 bases line up with TRBD1. In germline, CDR1 is LNHDA, CDR2 SQIVND (reference sequence). The CDR3 covers 13 residues. The V and J ends lost 2 bases and 12 bases, in that order; junction bases with no gene match: 7. The CDR3 protein is CASSIKWDREPFF. The CDR3 region has the DNA TGTGCCAGTAGTATAAAGTGGGACAGGGAACCTTTCTTT.

Only a few counts were recorded for this clone. The chain has TRBV30 and TRBJ2-1; D might be TRBD1 or TRBD2, each matching 6 bases. Per the germline V gene, CDR1 is GTSNPN and CDR2 is SVGIG (reference sequence). The CDR3 covers 13 residues. Between the trimmed V and J ends, which lost 0 bases and 7 bases, there was a span of 10 bases. The CDR3 loop reads CAWSVGGGNEQFF. CDR3 in DNA: TGTGCCTGGAGTGTAGGAGGGGGGAATGAGCAGTTCTTC.

This chain links TRBV9 with TRBJ2-1, with D perhaps TRBD1 or TRBD2 (5 bases each). The germline V gene encodes CDR1 SGDLS and CDR2 YYNGEE. The CDR3 sequence is 15 residues long. The germline V and J ends were trimmed by 0 bases and 5 bases, with 12 bases remaining between them. CDR3 loop: CASSVARDGDNEQFF. CDR3 sequence (DNA): TGTGCCAGCAGCGTAGCTCGGGACGGGGACAATGAGCAGTTCTTC. The entire variable domain, with the rest obtained from reference TRBV9 and TRBJ2-1, is as follows: DSGVTQTPKHLITATGQRVTLRCSPRSGDLSVYWYQQSLDQGLQFLIQYYNGEERAKGNILERFSAQQFPDLHSELNLSSLELGDSALYFCASSVARDGDNEQFFGPGTRLTVL.

This clone has just a few counts. The CDR3 DNA follows: TGCGCCAGCAGTGGACAAACCTACGAGCAGTACTTC. This gives the protein CASSGQTYEQYF. This sequence joins TRBV5-1 and TRBJ2-7; tentatively, D is TRBD1 (5 bases). Trimming left V 5 bases short and J 2 bases short, with 8 bases between. Per the germline V gene, CDR1 is SGHRS and CDR2 is YFSETQ. CDR3 length: 12 amino acids.

The V and J genes are TRBV3-1 (or the pseudogene TRBV3-2) and TRBJ2-1; D ambiguous. Trimming removed 2 bases from V and 5 bases from J, with 10 bases in between. Germline-derived CDR1 and CDR2 are LGHDT and YNNKEL (reference sequence). The CDR3 length is 14 residues. CDR3 DNA sequence: TGTGCCAGCAGCCAAACTCACCGGGACAATGAGCAGTTCTTC. Its protein is CASSQTHRDNEQFF.

The chain carries TRBV18 and TRBJ1-4; possibly TRBD1 for D (6 bases). The germline V gene has CDR1 KGHSH and CDR2 LQKENI. CDR3 length: 14 residues. Trimming stripped 2 bases from V and 7 bases from J, with 11 bases between. The CDR3 sequence is CASSPSGEVEKLFF. The CDR3 region has the DNA TGTGCCAGCTCACCATCAGGGGAGGTTGAAAAACTGTTTTTT.

The J gene is TRBJ2-3, the V gene TRBV19; 11 bases are shared with TRBD2. Germline CDR1 and CDR2: LNHDA and SQIVND (reference sequence). Unmatched junction bases numbered 4, after V lost 5 bases and J lost 3 bases. This CDR3 has 15 amino acids. The CDR3 loop reads CASSASGGITDTQYF. The CDR3 DNA is TGTGCCAGTAGTGCTAGCGGGGGGATTACAGATACGCAGTATTTT. Filled out from reference TRBV19 and TRBJ2-3, the complete variable domain reads DGGITQSPKYLFRKEGQNVTLSCEQNLNHDAMYWYRQDPGQGLRLIYYSQIVNDFQKGDIAEGYSVSREKKESFPLTVTSAQKNPTAFYLCASSASGGITDTQYFGPGTRLTVL.

The V gene is TRBV5-4, the J gene TRBJ2-6; D unclear. The CDR3 sequence is 16 residues long. V lost 4 bases and J 0 bases, leaving 11 bases between the germline ends. The germline gives CDR1 SGHNT, CDR2 YYREEE (reference sequence). CDR3 coding DNA: TGTGCCAGCAGCGCAGCTGCGACCTCTGGGGCCAACGTCCTGACTTTC. Translated, it gives CASSAAATSGANVLTF.

The rearrangement joins TRBV27 to TRBJ2-1; D may correspond to TRBD1 or TRBD2 (6 bases each). Trimming cost V 11 bases and J 8 bases, with 28 bases left between them. Germline V gene data show CDR1 as MNHEY and CDR2 as SMNVEV (reference sequence). The CDR3 runs 16 residues. In DNA form, the CDR3 reads TGTGCCGTCATGGGGGGCCCAAACTTTACCCCGTATGAGCAGTTCTTC. It is translated as CAVMGGPNFTPYEQFF.

V usage is TRBV7-3 and J usage is TRBJ2-1; the match to TRBD2 covers 10 bases. The CDR3 has 14 residues. CDR1 and CDR2 from the germline V gene are SGHTA and FQGTGA. Germline trimming cut 5 bases from V and 8 bases from J; bases unmatched to any gene: 6. As DNA, the CDR3 is TGTGCCAGCAGCGGGACTAGCGAGAGCGATGAGCAGTTCTTC. It specifies CASSGTSESDEQFF.

With regard to this clone: Additional DNA sequences in this sample encode the identical CDR3. The chain recombines TRBV19 with TRBJ2-7, with 7 bases lining up with TRBD2. Per the germline V gene, CDR1 is LNHDA and CDR2 is SQIVND (reference sequence). Trimming at V came to 5 bases and at J to 7 bases, leaving 8 bases not matched to a gene. The length of the CDR3 is 13 residues. This CDR3 is CASSGRSSGEQYF. In DNA, the CDR3 is TGTGCCAGTAGTGGGCGGTCTAGCGGTGAGCAGTACTTC.

The V call is TRBV3-1 (or the pseudogene TRBV3-2), the J call TRBJ1-1; TRBD1 matches 11 bases. The CDR3 totals 16 residues. The ends lost 4 bases at V and 5 bases at J; junction bases unmatched: 9. Germline CDR1 reads LGHDT; CDR2 reads YNNKEL (reference sequence). DNA of the CDR3: TGTGCCAGCAGCCTACGTGGACAGGGGGCGAGTACTGAAGCTTTCTTT. Encoded protein: CASSLRGQGASTEAFF.

This chain uses TRBV5-1 with TRBJ2-7; D gene ambiguous. Trimming pared 4 bases from V and 6 bases from J, leaving 11 bases between. The CDR3 sequence is 12 residues long. CDR1 and CDR2 from the germline V gene are SGHRS and YFSETQ. CDR3 protein: CASSPTGAEQYF. The CDR3 DNA follows: TGCGCCAGCAGCCCGACGGGCGCCGAGCAGTACTTC.